This paragraph reports one TCR beta chain. Antigen: not known. This sample was included in a study of persistence of HIV-infected CD4 T cells. In the study overall: Blood samples, up to roughly 200 mL, came from multiple time points, except two leukapheresis donors sampled once.

Study-wide findings and caveats: Rare CMV-responding cells carrying HIV-1 proviruses were not analyzed separately for TCR. TCR oligoclonality correlated with proviral oligoclonality in the same sorted populations.

Nonspecific anti-CD3/anti-CD28 bead stimulation represents the broad CD4+ T cell repertoire. Sorting selected CD4+ T cells upregulating both CD40 ligand and CD69. Donors were HIV-1-infected adults who began suppressive ART during chronic infection. CDR1 is MRHNA, CDR2 SNTAGT, per germline. V was pared by 3 bases and J by 10 bases, with 13 bases between. The CDR3 contains 13 residues. The libraries were made with immunoSEQ version 4 in survey mode. The table came from immunoSEQ multiplex PCR; TCRdb's copy has only in-frame clones and leaves some out. This sample yields about 43,000 clones, of which roughly 90% are seen a single time; around 0.92% belongs to the top ten.

The source is an adult man with HIV who was CMV-seropositive. This specimen was CD4+ T cells sorted from PBMCs after roughly 18-hour stimulation, taken from a patient who received antiretroviral therapy. This rearrangement joins TRBV6-4 to TRBJ2-4; either TRBD1 or TRBD2 may fit D (5 bases each). CDR3 protein: CASSEGVRGIQYF. CDR3 sequence (DNA): TGTGCCAGCAGTGAGGGCGTGAGGGGTATTCAGTACTTC.